This T cell receptor beta chain stems from a study of regulatory T cells in long-lasting Graves disease. Broader study findings: Persistent cases of Graves' showed reduced TCR diversity relative to newly diagnosed patients. Results may be inaccurate due to the small sample size.

The authors built TCR beta libraries using iRepertoire HTBI primers and Arm-PCR of CDR3 regions. TCRdb passed the multiplex PCR reads through MiXCR, listing each CDR3 protein once. In the table there are about 470,000 distinct CDR3 sequences, 14% to 15% of which are singletons. Many counts were recorded for this clonotype. What it binds is unknown. Time point indicated: newly diagnosed GD, antithyroid drugs for less than 3 months. There was RNA extracted from PBMCs, and the TCR library was made from it. The same data also contributed to another study, on T cells in Graves' hyperthyroidism and ophthalmopathy. As that study records: Blood also contained most expanded thyroid clonotypes above 0.001.

The receptor comes from a woman in her 30s with Graves disease. The sequencing here drew on peripheral blood mononuclear cells (PBMCs), taken at new diagnosis, from a patient treated with antithyroid drugs.

The chain's CDR3 is CSAADGNEKLFF. The CDR3 region has the DNA TGCAGTGCTGCAGACGGTAATGAAAAACTGTTTTTT. The chain uses TRBV20-1 and TRBJ1-4; D gene unclear. Germline loops: CDR1 DFQATT, CDR2 SNEGSKA (reference sequence). CDR3 length equals 12 residues. V was clipped by 5 bases and J by 4 bases, with 8 bases between them.